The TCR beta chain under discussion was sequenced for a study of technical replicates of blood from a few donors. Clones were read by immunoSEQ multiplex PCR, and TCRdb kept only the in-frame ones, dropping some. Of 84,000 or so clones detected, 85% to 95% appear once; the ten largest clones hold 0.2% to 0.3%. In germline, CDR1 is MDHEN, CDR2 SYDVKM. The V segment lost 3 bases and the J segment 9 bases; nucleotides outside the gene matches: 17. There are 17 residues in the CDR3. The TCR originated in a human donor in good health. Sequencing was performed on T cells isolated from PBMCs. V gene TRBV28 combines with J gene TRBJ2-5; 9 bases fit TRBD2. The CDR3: CASSFASGAPQEMSQYF. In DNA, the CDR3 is TGTGCCAGCAGTTTTGCTAGCGGGGCCCCCCAAGAGATGTCCCAGTACTTC.